The rows below give T cell receptor beta chains drawn from one sample of a study of tumor-infiltrating lymphocytes in primary liver carcinoma. TCRdb re-called the multiplex PCR reads with MiXCR, one entry per CDR3 protein. Of about 320,000 distinct CDR3 sequences in the sample, approximately 58% were seen once. The sample comprised peripheral blood. These receptors all stem from a woman in her twenties or thirties with primary liver carcinoma and hepatitis B virus infection. Each CDR3 is given with its conserved first and last residue. A D gene is named only where the DNA matches it firmly. Size is stated for part of the rows, as once, few or many counts, or as a class when the clone is expanded.

d_call clone_size j_call v_call cdr3_aa cdr3_nt
TRBD2 once TRBJ2-1 TRBV7-8 CASSTAAGGLNEQFF TGTGCCAGCAGCACCGCAGCGGGAGGACTCAATGAGCAGTTCTTC
TRBD2 few TRBJ2-7 TRBV13 CASSYSGRPEQYF TGTGCCAGCAGCTATAGCGGGAGGCCGGAGCAGTACTTC
- many TRBJ2-5 TRBV29-1 CSVEDRSIQETQYF TGCAGCGTTGAAGACAGATCCATCCAAGAGACCCAGTACTTC
TRBD2 - TRBJ2-7 TRBV11-2 CPSSPSRTSGIRAGQYF TGTCCCAGCAGCCCTTCTCGAACTAGCGGGATTCGTGCCGGGCAGTACTTC
TRBD2 - TRBJ2-4 TRBV6-6 CASRDTKGGLAKNIQYF TGTGCCAGCAGGGATACCAAAGGGGGACTAGCCAAAAACATCCAGTACTTC
- - TRBJ2-5 TRBV5-4 CASSLTEQETQYF TGTGCCAGCAGCCTTACGGAACAAGAGACCCAGTACTTC
- once TRBJ1-2 TRBV29-1 CSVVGDPLTWSYGCTF TGCAGCGTTGTCGGGGACCCGTTAACGTGGAGCTATGGCTGCACCTTT
- - TRBJ2-6 TRBV5-1 CASSLGGVGANVLTF TGCGCCAGCAGCTTGGGGGGGGTTGGGGCCAACGTCCTGACTTTC
- - TRBJ2-5 TRBV11-2 CASSLSGRSETQYF TGTGCCAGCAGCTTATCAGGGCGAAGCGAGACCCAGTACTTC
- - TRBJ2-1 TRBV29-1 CSVVSNCNEQFF TGCAGCGTTGTTTCGAACTGCAATGAGCAGTTCTTC
- few TRBJ1-2 TRBV6-1 CACPQGSGYTF TGTGCCTGCCCCCAGGGAAGCGGCTACACCTTC